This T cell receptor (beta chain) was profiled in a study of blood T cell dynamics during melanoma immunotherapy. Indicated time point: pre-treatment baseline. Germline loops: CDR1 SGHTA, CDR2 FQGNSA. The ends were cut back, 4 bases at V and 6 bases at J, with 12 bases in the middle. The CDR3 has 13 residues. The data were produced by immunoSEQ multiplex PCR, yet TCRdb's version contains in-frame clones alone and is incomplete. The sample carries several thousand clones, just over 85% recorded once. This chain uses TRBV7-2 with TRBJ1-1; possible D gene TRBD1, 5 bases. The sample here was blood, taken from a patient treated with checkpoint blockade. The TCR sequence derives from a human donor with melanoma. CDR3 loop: CASSSSRVPEAFF. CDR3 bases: TGTGCCAGCAGCTCTTCCAGGGTGCCTGAAGCTTTCTTT.